This T cell receptor beta chain was sequenced in a study of T cell changes during pregnancy in multiple sclerosis. Libraries were prepared by immunoSEQ multiplex PCR; TCRdb keeps only in-frame clonotypes and omits some of them. The data show about 36,000 clones, 80% to 95% seen once. This CDR3 is built from 15 residues. V lost 5 bases and J lost 1, with 14 bases in between. Germline loops: CDR1 SGHNT, CDR2 YYREEE (reference sequence). The chain combines TRBV5-4 with TRBJ2-3; D gene unclear. The sequencing sample was made of PBMCs (not recorded whether the cells were cultured). The clonotype originates from a female donor with multiple sclerosis, enrolled in a pregnancy study. As DNA, the CDR3 is TGTGCCAGCAGTCTCACCAACCGGGGCACAGATACGCAGTATTTT. This translates into CASSLTNRGTDTQYF.